This is a list of T cell receptor beta chains from one sample in a study of OX40 agonist ivuxolimab in advanced cancers. Profiled with immunoSEQ multiplex PCR; TCRdb holds only in-frame clones, not every one. This sample has about 44,000 clones, with 70% to 90% found just once. The specimen was CD4+ or CD8+ T cells sorted from blood, collected in a trial of the OX40 agonist ivuxolimab. All receptors come from an adult with an advanced solid tumor such as melanoma, head and neck, liver or kidney cancer. Both conserved end residues are part of each CDR3. The D gene is left open where the match is weak. Where a row states a size, it is once, few, many or the class of an expanded clone; other rows omit it.

>TRBV4-3|.|TRBJ1-2|.
TGCGCCAGCAGCCCAGCAGAGGGCGGGTGGTATGGCTACACCTTC
CASSPAEGGWYGYTF
>TRBV9|.|TRBJ1-3|.
TGTGCCAGCAGCGTAGGGGGAGTAAACACCATATATTTT
CASSVGGVNTIYF
>TRBV2|.|TRBJ1-6|.
TGTGCCAGCAGTGAGCCGCCAAACTATAATTCACCCCTCCACTTT
CASSEPPNYNSPLHF
>TRBV27|TRBD1|TRBJ2-7|.
TGTGCCAGCAGTTCAGGGGGTATGAGCCACGAGCAGTACTTC
CASSSGGMSHEQYF
>TRBV7-6|TRBD2|TRBJ2-1|once
TGTGCCAGCACCGAAATACTAGCGGACGGATACAATGAGCAGTTCTTC
CASTEILADGYNEQFF
>TRBV7-6|.|TRBJ1-1|.
TGTGCCAGCAGCTACCAGGGAAGCACTGAAGCTTTCTTT
CASSYQGSTEAFF
>TRBV30|.|TRBJ1-5|once
TGTGCCTGGAGTGTGGGATTTAATCAGCCCCAGCATTTT
CAWSVGFNQPQHF
>TRBV13|TRBD2|TRBJ2-7|.
TGTGCCAGCAGCTTTCGAGCGGGGGTTATAGGGGAGCAGTACTTC
CASSFRAGVIGEQYF
>TRBV20-1|.|TRBJ1-5|.
TGCAGTGCTAACAGACAGCCCCAGCATTTT
CSANRQPQHF
>TRBV9|.|TRBJ2-1|few
TGTGCCAGCAGCCCGTGGGGAGAGCATGAGCAGTTCTTC
CASSPWGEHEQFF
>TRBV10-3|TRBD1|TRBJ1-6|.
TGTGCCATCAGTGGGGGACAGGAGAGGGCCGATTCACCCCTCCACTTT
CAISGGQERADSPLHF
>TRBV30|.|TRBJ1-4|.
TGTGCCTGGAGTTACGGGCAGGGCAATGAAAAACTGTTTTTT
CAWSYGQGNEKLFF
>TRBV5-6|TRBD2|TRBJ2-2|.
TGTGCCAGCAGCTGGGGGGGTAACCCCGGGGAGCTGTTTTTT
CASSWGGNPGELFF
>TRBV27|.|TRBJ1-6|.
TGTGCCAGCGGAGACTACAATTCACCCCTCCACTTT
CASGDYNSPLHF
>TRBV5-1|.|TRBJ2-5|.
TGCGCCAGCGTTCTTGGGGAGACCCAGTACTTC
CASVLGETQYF
>TRBV28|.|TRBJ1-6|few
TGTGCCAGCAGTTTAAGCGACAGCCGGTATTCACCCCTCCACTTT
CASSLSDSRYSPLHF
>TRBV28|.|TRBJ1-4|.
TGTGCCAGCAGCCCTAATGAAAAACTGTTTTTT
CASSPNEKLFF
>TRBV4-1|.|TRBJ2-1|.
TGCGCCAGCAGCCAAGAAGGAAGCTCCTACAATGAGCAGTTCTTC
CASSQEGSSYNEQFF
>TRBV6-5|TRBD1|TRBJ1-5|.
TGTGCCAGCAGTCCAGGGACAGGGGTTCAGCCCCAGCATTTT
CASSPGTGVQPQHF
>TRBV30|.|TRBJ2-1|.
TGTGCCTGGAGTGTAACTAGTCACAATGAGCAGTTCTTC
CAWSVTSHNEQFF
>TRBV13|.|TRBJ2-7|.
TGTGCTTCGCGGACCGGGCAGGGGTACGAGCAGTACTTC
CASRTGQGYEQYF
>TRBV6-6|.|TRBJ1-6|.
TGTGCCAGCAGTAGGAGTACGGAGCTTAATTCACCCCTCCACTTT
CASSRSTELNSPLHF
>TRBV4-3|TRBD1|TRBJ1-4|.
TGCGCCAGCAGCCAAGCCACAACAGGGGGCTCTAATGAAAAACTGTTTTTT
CASSQATTGGSNEKLFF